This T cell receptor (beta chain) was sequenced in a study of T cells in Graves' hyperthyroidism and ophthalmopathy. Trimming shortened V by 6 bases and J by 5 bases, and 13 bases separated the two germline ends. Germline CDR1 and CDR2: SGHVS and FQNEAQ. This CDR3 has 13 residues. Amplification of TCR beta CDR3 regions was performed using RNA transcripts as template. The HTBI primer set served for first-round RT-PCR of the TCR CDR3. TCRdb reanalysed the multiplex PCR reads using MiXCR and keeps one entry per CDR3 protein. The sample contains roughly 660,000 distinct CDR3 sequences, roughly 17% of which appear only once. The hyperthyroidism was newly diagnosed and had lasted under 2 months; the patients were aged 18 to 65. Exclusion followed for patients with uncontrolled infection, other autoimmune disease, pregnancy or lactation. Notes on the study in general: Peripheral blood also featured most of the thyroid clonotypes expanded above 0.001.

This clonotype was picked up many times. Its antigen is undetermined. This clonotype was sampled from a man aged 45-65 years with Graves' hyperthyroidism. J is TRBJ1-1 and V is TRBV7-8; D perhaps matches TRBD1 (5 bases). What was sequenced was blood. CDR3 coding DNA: TGTGCCAGCAGGACGGACATGTCAACTGAAGCTTTCTTT. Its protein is CASRTDMSTEAFF.